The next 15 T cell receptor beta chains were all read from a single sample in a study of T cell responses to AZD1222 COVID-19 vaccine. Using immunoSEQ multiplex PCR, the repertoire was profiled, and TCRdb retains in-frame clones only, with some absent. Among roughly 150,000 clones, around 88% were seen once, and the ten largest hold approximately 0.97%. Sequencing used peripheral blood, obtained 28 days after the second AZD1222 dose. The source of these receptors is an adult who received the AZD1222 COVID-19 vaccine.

Written as DNA, the CDR3 is TGCGCCAGCAGAACCGACAGGGGGCGAGCTTTCTTT. It is translated as CASRTDRGRAFF. This chain joins TRBV5-1 and TRBJ1-1; 10 positions agree with TRBD1. The CDR3 covers 12 residues. With 5 bases clipped from V and 10 bases from J, the junction kept 5 bases outside the gene matches. Germline CDR1 reads SGHRS; CDR2 reads YFSETQ.

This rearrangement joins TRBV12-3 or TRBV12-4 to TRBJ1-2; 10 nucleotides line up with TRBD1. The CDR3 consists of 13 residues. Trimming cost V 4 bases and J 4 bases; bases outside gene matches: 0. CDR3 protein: CASSWDRGYGYTF. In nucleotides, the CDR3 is TGTGCCAGCAGTTGGGACAGGGGCTATGGCTACACCTTC.

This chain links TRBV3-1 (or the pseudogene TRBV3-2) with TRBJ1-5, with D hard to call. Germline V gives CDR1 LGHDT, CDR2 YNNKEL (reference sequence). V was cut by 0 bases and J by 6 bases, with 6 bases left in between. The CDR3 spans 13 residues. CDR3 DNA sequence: TGTGCCAGCAGCCAAGATCTCCGTCAGCCCCAGCATTTT. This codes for CASSQDLRQPQHF.

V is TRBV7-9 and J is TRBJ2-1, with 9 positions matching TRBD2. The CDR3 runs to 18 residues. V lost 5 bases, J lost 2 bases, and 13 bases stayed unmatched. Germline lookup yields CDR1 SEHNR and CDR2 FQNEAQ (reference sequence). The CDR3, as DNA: TGTGCCAGCAGCCACCCCGGTGGTGCGGGGGGGCCCTACAATGAGCAGTTCTTC. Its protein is CASSHPGGAGGPYNEQFF.

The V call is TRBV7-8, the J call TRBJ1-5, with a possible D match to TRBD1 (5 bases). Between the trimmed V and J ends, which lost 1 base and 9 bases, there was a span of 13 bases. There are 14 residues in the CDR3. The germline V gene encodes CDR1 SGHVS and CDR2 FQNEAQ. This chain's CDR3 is CASSLGAGTWPQHF. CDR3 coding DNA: TGTGCCAGCAGCTTAGGGGCAGGGACGTGGCCCCAGCATTTT.

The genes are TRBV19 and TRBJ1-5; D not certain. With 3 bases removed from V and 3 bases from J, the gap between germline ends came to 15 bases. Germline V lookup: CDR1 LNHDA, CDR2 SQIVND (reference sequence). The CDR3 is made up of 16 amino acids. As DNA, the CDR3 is TGTGCCAGTAGTATTTTTGGTTCGTCCTTCAATCAGCCCCAGCATTTT. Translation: CASSIFGSSFNQPQHF.

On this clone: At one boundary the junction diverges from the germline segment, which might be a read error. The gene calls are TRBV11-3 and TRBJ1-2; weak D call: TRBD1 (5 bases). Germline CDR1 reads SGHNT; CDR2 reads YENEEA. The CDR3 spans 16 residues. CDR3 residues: CASLSPDSTSKYGYTF. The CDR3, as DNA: TGTGCCAGCCTTTCACCCGACAGTACGTCTAAGTATGGCTACACCTTC.

CDR3 DNA sequence: TGCAGCGCTTATTTAGGGGGGGAGCAGTTCTTC. This codes for CSAYLGGEQFF. This sequence joins TRBV29-1 and TRBJ2-1; D might be TRBD1 or TRBD2, each matching 6 bases. V lost 7 bases and J 10 bases, leaving 14 bases between the germline ends. Per germline, CDR1 SQVTM and CDR2 ANQGSEA. The CDR3 is made up of 11 amino acids.

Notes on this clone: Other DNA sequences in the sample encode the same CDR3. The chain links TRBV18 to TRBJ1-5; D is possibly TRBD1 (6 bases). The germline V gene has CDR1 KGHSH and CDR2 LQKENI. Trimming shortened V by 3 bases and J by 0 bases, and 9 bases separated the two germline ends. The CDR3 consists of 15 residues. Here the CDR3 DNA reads TGTGCCAGCTCACCTTCAGGGGCTAGCAATCAGCCCCAGCATTTT. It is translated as CASSPSGASNQPQHF.

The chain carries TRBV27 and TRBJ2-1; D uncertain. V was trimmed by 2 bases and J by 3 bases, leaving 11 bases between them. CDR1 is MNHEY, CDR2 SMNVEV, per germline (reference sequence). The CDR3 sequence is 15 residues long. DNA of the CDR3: TGTGCCAGCAGTTTACTAATGAATAGCTACAATGAGCAGTTCTTC. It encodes CASSLLMNSYNEQFF.

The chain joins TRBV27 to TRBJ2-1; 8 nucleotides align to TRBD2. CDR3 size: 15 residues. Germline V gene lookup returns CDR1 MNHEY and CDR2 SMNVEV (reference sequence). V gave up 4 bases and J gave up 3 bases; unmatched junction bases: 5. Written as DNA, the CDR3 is TGTGCCAGCAGTTCGGGACTAGTGTACTACAATGAGCAGTTCTTC. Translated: CASSSGLVYYNEQFF.

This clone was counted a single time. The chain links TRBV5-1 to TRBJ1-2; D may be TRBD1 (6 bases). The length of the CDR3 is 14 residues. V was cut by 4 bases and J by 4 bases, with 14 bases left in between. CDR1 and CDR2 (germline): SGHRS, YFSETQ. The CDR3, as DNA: TGCGCCAGCAGCAGGACAGCGGCGAGCTATGGCTACACCTTC. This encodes CASSRTAASYGYTF.

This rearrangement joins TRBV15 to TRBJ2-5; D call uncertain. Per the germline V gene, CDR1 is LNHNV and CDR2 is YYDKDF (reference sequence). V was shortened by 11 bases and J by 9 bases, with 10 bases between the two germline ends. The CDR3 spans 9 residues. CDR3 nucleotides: TGTGCCGTTGCCTGGGCCCAGTACTTC. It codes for CAVAWAQYF.

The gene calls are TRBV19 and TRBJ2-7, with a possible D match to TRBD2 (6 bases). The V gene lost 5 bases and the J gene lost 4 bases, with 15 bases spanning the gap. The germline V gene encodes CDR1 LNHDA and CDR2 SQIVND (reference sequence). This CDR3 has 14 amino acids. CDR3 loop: CASSRGTPSYEQYF. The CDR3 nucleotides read TGTGCCAGTAGTCGCGGGACCCCTTCTTACGAGCAGTACTTC.

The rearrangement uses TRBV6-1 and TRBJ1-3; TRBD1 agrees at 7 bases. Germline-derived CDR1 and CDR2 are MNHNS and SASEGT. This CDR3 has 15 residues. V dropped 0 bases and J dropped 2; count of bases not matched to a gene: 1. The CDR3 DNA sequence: TGTGCCAGCAGTGAAGCAACAGGGGCTGGAAACACCATATATTTT. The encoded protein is CASSEATGAGNTIYF.